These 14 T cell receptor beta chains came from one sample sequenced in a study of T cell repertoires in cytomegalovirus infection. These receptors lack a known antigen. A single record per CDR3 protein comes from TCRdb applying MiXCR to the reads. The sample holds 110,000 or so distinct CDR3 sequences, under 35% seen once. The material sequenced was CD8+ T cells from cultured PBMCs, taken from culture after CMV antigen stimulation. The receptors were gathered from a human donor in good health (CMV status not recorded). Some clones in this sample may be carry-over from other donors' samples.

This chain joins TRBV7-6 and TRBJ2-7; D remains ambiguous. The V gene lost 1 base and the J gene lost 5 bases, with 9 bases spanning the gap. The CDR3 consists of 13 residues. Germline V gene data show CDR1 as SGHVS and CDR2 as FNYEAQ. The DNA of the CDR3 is TGTGCCAGCAGCTTAGGTGTGTGGGACGAGCAGTACTTC. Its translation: CASSLGVWDEQYF.

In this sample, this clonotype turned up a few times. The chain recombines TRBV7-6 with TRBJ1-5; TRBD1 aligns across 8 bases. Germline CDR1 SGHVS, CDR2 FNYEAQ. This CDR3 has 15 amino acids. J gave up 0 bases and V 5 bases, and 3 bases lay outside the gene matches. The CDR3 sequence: CASSQGQVSNQPQHF. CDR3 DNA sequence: TGTGCCAGCAGCCAGGGACAGGTTAGCAATCAGCCCCAGCATTTT.

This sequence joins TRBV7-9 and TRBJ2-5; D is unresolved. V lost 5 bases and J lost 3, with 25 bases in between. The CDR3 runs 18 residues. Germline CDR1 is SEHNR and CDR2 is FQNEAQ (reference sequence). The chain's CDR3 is CASSDNQAQGNREETQYF. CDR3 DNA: TGTGCCAGCAGCGATAACCAAGCGCAAGGGAACCGAGAAGAGACCCAGTACTTC.

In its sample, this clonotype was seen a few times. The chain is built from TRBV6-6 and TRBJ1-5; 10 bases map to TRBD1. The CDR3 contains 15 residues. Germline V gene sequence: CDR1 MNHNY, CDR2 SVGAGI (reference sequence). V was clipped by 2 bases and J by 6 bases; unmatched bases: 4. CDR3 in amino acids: CASSYRGQGGQPQHF. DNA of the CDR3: TGTGCCAGCAGTTACCGCGGACAGGGGGGTCAGCCCCAGCATTTT.

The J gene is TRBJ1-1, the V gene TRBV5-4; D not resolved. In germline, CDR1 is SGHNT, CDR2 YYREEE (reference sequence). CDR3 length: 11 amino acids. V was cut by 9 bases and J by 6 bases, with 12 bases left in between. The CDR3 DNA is TGTGCCACCAGAGTTGGGTCTGAAGCTTTCTTT. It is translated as CATRVGSEAFF.

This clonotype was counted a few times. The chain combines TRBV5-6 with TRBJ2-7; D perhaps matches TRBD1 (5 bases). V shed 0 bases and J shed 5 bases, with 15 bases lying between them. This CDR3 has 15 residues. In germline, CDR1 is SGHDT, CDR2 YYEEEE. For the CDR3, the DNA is TGTGCCAGCAGCTTGGGGTGGAGCAGGGTCCACGAGCAGTACTTC. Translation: CASSLGWSRVHEQYF.

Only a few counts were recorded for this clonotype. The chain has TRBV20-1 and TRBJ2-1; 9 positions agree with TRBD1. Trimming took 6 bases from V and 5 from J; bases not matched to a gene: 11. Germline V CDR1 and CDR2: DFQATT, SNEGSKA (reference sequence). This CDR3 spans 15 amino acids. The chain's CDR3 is CSASQTGQGDNEQFF. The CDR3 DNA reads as TGCAGTGCCAGTCAGACGGGACAGGGAGACAATGAGCAGTTCTTC.

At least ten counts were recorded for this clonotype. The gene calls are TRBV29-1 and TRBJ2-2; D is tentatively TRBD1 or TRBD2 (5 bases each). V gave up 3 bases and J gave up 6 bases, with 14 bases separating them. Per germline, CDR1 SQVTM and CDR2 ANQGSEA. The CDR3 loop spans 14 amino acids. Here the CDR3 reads CSVDPSGGAGELFF. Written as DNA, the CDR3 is TGCAGCGTTGACCCGTCTGGGGGTGCCGGGGAGCTGTTTTTT.

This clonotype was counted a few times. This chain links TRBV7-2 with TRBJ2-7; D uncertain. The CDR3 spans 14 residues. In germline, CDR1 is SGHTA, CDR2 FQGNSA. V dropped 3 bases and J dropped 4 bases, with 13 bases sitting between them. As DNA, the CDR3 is TGTGCCAGCAGCTTCCTTCCCCTGCGGTACGAGCAGTACTTC. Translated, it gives CASSFLPLRYEQYF.

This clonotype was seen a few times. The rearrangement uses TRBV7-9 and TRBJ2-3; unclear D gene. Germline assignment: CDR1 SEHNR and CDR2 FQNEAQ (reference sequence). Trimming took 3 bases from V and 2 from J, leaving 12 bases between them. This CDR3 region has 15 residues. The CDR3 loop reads CASSFPHSDTDTQYF. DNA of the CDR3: TGTGCCAGCAGCTTCCCTCACAGCGACACAGATACGCAGTATTTT.

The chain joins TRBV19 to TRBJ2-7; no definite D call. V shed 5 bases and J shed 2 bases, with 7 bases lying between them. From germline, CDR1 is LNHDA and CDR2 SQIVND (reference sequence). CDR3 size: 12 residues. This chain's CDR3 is CASSPDAYEQYF. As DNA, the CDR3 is TGTGCCAGTAGTCCAGACGCCTACGAGCAGTACTTC.

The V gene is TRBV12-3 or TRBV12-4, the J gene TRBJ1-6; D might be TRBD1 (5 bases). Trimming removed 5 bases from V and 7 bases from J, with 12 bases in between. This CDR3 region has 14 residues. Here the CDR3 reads CASSPTALNSPLHF. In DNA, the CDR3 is TGTGCCAGCAGTCCGACAGCCTTGAATTCACCCCTCCACTTT.

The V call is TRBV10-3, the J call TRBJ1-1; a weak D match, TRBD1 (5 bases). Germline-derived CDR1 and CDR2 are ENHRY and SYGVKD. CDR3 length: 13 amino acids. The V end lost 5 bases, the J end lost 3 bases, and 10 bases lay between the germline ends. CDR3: CAISPGLHTEAFF. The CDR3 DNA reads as TGTGCCATCAGTCCAGGGCTCCACACTGAAGCTTTCTTT.

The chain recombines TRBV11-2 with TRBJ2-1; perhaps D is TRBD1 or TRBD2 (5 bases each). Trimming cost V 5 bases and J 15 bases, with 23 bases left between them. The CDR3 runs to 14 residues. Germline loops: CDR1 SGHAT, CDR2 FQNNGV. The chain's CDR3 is CASSLVTGLGDLFF. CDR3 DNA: TGTGCCAGCAGCCTAGTGACGGGGTTAGGGGATCTGTTCTTC.